This T cell receptor beta chain was recorded in a study of blood T cell repertoires in COVID-19. Study information: From T cells, B-cell-depleted T cells, or PBMCs came the material, which was cDNA or gDNA.

In the original analysis: Nucleated cell number was recorded as an estimate derived from reference gene primer amplification. Using immunoSEQ multiplex PCR, the repertoire was profiled, and TCRdb retains in-frame clones only, with some absent. The DNA gave D and trimming, while V, J and clone size come from that table. The sample has 300,000 to 450,000 clones, 88% seen once. From germline, CDR1 is MGHRA and CDR2 YSYEKL. The CDR3 runs 15 residues. J gave up 5 bases and V 0 bases, and 3 bases lay outside the gene matches. Categorization into cohorts depended on clinical history that participants reported.

This chain links TRBV4-1 with TRBJ1-1; TRBD1 aligns across 10 bases. This clonotype was sampled from a woman aged 18-29 years who had recovered from COVID-19. The sample taken for sequencing was PBMCs or T cells enriched from blood (not recorded which). This CDR3 reads CASSQEDRGRTEAFF. Written as DNA, the CDR3 is TGCGCCAGCAGCCAAGAAGACAGGGGGCGTACTGAAGCTTTCTTT.